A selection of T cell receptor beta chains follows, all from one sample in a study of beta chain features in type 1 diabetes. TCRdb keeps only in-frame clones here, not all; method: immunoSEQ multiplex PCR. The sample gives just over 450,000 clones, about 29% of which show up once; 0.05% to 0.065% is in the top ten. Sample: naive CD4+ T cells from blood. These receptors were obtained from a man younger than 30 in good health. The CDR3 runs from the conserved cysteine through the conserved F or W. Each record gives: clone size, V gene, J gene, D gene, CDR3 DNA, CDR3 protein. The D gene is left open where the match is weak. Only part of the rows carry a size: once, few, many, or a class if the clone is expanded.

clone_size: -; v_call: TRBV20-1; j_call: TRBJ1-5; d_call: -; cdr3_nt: TGCAGTGCTAGAGTTACAGAAACCCAGCATTTT; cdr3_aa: CSARVTETQHF
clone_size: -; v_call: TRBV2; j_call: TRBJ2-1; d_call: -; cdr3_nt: TGTGCCAGCAGTCTACAGGGAAACAATGAGCAGTTCTTC; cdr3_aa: CASSLQGNNEQFF
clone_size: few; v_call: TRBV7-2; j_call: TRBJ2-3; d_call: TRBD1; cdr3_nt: TGTGCCAGCAGCTTAGCAAAGGCAGGGGGTACAGATACGCAGTATTTT; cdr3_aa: CASSLAKAGGTDTQYF
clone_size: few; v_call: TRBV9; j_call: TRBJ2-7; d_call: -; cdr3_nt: TGTGCCAGCAGCGTAGATCCGGGCGGGAACGGTGAGCAGTACTTC; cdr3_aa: CASSVDPGGNGEQYF
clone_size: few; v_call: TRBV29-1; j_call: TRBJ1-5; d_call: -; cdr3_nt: TGCAGCGTTGAAGTAGGGGGAGGGCAGCCCCAGCATTTT; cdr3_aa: CSVEVGGGQPQHF
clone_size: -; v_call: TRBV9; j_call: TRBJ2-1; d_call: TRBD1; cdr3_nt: TGTGCCAGCAGCGTAGCGCCAGGGGGATACAATGAGCAGTTCTTC; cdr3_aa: CASSVAPGGYNEQFF
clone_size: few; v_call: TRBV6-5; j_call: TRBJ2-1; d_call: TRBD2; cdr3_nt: TGTGCCAGCAGTCCGCCGGGACTAGGGTTCGGTGAGCAGTTCTTC; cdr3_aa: CASSPPGLGFGEQFF
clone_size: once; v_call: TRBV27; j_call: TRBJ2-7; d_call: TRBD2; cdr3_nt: TGTGCCAGCAGGGAAAGCGGGACCTACGAGCAGTACTTC; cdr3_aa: CASRESGTYEQYF
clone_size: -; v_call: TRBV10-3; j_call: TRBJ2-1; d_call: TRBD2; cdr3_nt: TGTGCCGTGAAGATGCTAGCGGGAGAGGATGAGCAGTTCTTC; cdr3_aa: CAVKMLAGEDEQFF
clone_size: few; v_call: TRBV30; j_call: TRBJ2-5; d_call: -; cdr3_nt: TGTGCCTGGAGGAAACAGGGTCGGGAGACCCAGTACTTC; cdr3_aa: CAWRKQGRETQYF
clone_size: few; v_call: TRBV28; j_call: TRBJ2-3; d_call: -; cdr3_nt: TGTGCCAGCACTAGAGCTACGAGCACAGATACGCAGTATTTT; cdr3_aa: CASTRATSTDTQYF
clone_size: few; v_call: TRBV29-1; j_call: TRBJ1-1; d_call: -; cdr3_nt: TGCAGCGTTGCTTCAGGTCACGCTGAAGCTTTCTTT; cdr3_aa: CSVASGHAEAFF
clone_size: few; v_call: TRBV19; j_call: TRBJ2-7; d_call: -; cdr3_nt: TGTGCCAGTAGTATCCCCGGGATAACCTACGAGCAGTACTTC; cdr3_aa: CASSIPGITYEQYF
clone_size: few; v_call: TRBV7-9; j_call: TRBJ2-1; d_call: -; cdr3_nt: TGTGCCAGCAGCCACGCCCGGGCGTCATCCTACAATGAGCAGTTCTTC; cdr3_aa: CASSHARASSYNEQFF
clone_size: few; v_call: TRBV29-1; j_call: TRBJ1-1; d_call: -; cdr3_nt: TGCAGCGAGGCCAGGGGATTGTCAACTGAAGCTTTCTTT; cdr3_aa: CSEARGLSTEAFF
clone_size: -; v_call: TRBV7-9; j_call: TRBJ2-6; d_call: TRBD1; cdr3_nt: TGTGCCAGCAGACAGGGGATCGGGGCCAACGTCCTGACTTTC; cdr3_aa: CASRQGIGANVLTF
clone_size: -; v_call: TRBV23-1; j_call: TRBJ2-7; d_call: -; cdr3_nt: TGCGCCAGCACCCAGACGCCGGGACTCCTAACCTACGAGCAGTACTTC; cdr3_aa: CASTQTPGLLTYEQYF
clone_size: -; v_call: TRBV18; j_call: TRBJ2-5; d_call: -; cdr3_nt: TGTGCCAGCTCACCGGGAGGCCAAGAGACCCAGTACTTC; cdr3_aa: CASSPGGQETQYF
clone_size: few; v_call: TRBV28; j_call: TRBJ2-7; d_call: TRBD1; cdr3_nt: TGTGCCAGCAGTGAGACAGGGGCTAGCTCCTACGAGCAGTACTTC; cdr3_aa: CASSETGASSYEQYF
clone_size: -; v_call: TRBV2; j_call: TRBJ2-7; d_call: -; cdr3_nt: TGTGCCAGCAGCCGCGAGACTTACGAGCAGTACTTC; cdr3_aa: CASSRETYEQYF
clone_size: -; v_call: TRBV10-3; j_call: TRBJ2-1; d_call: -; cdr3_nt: TGTGCCATCAGTGAGTTTTACAATGAGCAGTTCTTC; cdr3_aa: CAISEFYNEQFF
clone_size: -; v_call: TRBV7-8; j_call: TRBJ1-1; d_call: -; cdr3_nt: TGTGCCAGCAGCTTAGCAGCGACAAAAAGGGCTGAAGCTTTCTTT; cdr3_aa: CASSLAATKRAEAFF
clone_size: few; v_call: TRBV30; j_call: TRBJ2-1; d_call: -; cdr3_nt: TGTGCCTGGAGCGAACGGGGACTCTACAATGAGCAGTTCTTC; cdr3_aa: CAWSERGLYNEQFF
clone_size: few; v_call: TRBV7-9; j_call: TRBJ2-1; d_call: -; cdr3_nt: TGTGCCAGCAGCTTAGTTGTTCTCAGTGAGCAGTTCTTC; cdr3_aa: CASSLVVLSEQFF
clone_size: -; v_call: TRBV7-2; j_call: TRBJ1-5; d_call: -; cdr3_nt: TGTGCCAGCAGCTTAGCGGGGGCGCAGCCCCAGCATTTT; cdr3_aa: CASSLAGAQPQHF
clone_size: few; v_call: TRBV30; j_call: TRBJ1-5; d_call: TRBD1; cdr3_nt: TGTGCCTGGAGAGGGGACAGCTATCAGCCCCAGCATTTT; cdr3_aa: CAWRGDSYQPQHF
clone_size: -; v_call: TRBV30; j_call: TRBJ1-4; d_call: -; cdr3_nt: TGTGCCTGGAGTAGGCAGATAACTAATGAAAAACTGTTTTTT; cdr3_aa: CAWSRQITNEKLFF
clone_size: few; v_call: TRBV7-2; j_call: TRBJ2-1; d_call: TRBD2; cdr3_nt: TGTGCCAGCAGCTTACACGGACTAGCGGGAGTGCAGTTCTTC; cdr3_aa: CASSLHGLAGVQFF
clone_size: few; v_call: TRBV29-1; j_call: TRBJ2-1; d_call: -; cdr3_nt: TGCAGCTCCCGGGAGATCTTTAACAATGAGCAGTTCTTC; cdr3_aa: CSSREIFNNEQFF
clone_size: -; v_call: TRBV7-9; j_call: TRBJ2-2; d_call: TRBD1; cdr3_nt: TGTGCCAACTCAATATCCGACAGGGCCACCGGGGAGCTGTTTTTT; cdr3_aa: CANSISDRATGELFF
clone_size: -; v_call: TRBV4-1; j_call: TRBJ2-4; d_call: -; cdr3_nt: TGCGCCAGCAGCCAAGAACAGAAAAACATTCAGTACTTC; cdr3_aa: CASSQEQKNIQYF
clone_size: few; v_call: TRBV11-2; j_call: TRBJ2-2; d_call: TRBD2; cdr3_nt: TGTGCCAGCAGCTTAGATAGCGGGAGTTTCGGGGAGCTGTTTTTT; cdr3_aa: CASSLDSGSFGELFF
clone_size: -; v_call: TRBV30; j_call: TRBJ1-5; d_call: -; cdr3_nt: TGTGCCTGGAGTGCCATTTGGGGTGAGCCCCAGCATTTT; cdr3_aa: CAWSAIWGEPQHF
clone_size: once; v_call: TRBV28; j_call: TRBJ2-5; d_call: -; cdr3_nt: TGTGCCAGCAACGGGCGCCAAGAGACCCAGTACTTC; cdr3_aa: CASNGRQETQYF
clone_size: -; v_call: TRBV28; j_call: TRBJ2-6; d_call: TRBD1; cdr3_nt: TGTGCCAGCGCGACCGGGACAGGGGGCCTCTCTGGGGCCAACGTCCTGACTTTC; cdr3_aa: CASATGTGGLSGANVLTF
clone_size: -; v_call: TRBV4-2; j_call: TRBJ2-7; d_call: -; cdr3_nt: TGTGCCAGCAGCCAAGATTATAGGACGGAGGGGGGCTACGAGCAGTACTTC; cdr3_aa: CASSQDYRTEGGYEQYF
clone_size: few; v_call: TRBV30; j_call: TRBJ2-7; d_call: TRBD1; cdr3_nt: TGTGCCTGGAGTGTCCCAGGTCGCAGACAGGGGATCTACGAGCAGTACTTC; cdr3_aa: CAWSVPGRRQGIYEQYF
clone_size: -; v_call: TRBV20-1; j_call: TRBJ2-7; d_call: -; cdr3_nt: TGCAGTGCTAGAGATTTGGGGAAGCAGTACTTC; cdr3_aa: CSARDLGKQYF
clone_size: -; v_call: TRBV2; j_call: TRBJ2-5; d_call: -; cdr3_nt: TGTGCCAGCAGTGCGGACCAAGAGACCCAGTACTTC; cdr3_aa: CASSADQETQYF
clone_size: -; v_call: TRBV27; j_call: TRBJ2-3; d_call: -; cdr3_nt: TGTGCCAGCAGTTTTCGCGGGACAGATACGCAGTATTTT; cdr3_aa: CASSFRGTDTQYF
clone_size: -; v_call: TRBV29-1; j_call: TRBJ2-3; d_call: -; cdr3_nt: TGCAGCGAGGGGAGACTCCCAGATACGCAGTATTTT; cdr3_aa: CSEGRLPDTQYF
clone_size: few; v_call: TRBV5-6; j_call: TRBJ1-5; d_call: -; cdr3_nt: TGTGCCAGCAGCAGTGGTGTGGGACAGCCCCAGCATTTT; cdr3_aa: CASSSGVGQPQHF
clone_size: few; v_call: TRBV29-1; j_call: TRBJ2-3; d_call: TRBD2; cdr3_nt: TGCAGCGTTGGTGGCGTGGTACTAGCGGGAGTTTATACGCAGTATTTT; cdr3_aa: CSVGGVVLAGVYTQYF
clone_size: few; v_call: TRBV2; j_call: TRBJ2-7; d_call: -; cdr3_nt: TGTGCCAGCAGTGGTGGGTATGAGCAGTACTTC; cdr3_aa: CASSGGYEQYF
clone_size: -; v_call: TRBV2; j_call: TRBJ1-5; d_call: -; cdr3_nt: TGTGCCAGCAGTGAAGGCAGGGACGGGTGGCCCCAGCATTTT; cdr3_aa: CASSEGRDGWPQHF